This entry lists 32 T cell receptor beta chains sequenced from one sample in a study of metastatic and nonmetastatic thyroid tumors. TCRdb re-called the PCR reads via MiXCR. The data contain roughly 30,000 clones, around 25% of them singletons. Thyroid surgery took place with no prior treatment in any patient. The specimen was blood. All receptors come from a female donor with papillary thyroid cancer or a benign thyroid nodule (not recorded which). Some clones in this sample may be carry-over from other donors' samples.

Ten or more counts support this clone. At the DNA level, this CDR3 is encoded by other sequences in the same sample as well. V gene TRBV11-2 combines with J gene TRBJ1-1, with 7 bases lining up with TRBD1. Germline trimming cut 1 base from V and 7 bases from J; bases unmatched to any gene: 6. The CDR3 is 14 residues long. Germline CDR1 is SGHAT and CDR2 is FQNNGV. The CDR3 nucleotides are TGTGCCAGCAGCTTAGGTTGGGGGACAGTTGAAGCTTTCTTT. Residues: CASSLGWGTVEAFF.

The sample holds many counts of this clone. V gene TRBV20-1 combines with J gene TRBJ1-2, with 11 bases aligning to TRBD1. The CDR3 contains 13 residues. Germline CDR1 and CDR2: DFQATT and SNEGSKA (reference sequence). The V gene end was trimmed by 5 bases and the J gene end by 4 bases; junction bases not matched to a gene: 3. The chain's CDR3 is CSASGTGGYGYTF. CDR3 in DNA: TGCAGTGCTTCCGGGACAGGGGGCTATGGCTACACCTTC.

This clone was observed at least ten times. The chain employs TRBV19 and TRBJ1-1, with D possibly being TRBD1 (5 bases). CDR1 and CDR2 (germline): LNHDA, SQIVND (reference sequence). This CDR3 is 12 amino acids long. V was cut by 10 bases and J by 0 bases, with 9 bases left in between. In nucleotides, the CDR3 is TGTGCCACCGACAGCCTGAACACTGAAGCTTTCTTT. Its translation is CATDSLNTEAFF.

This clone was detected many times. The chain joins TRBV5-4 to TRBJ2-1; TRBD2 agrees at 8 bases. CDR1 is SGHNT, CDR2 YYREEE, per germline (reference sequence). V lost 0 bases to trimming and J lost 7 bases; unmatched junction nucleotides: 6. The CDR3 totals 15 residues. CDR3 residues: CASSLEGTRRNEQFF. In DNA form, the CDR3 reads TGTGCCAGCAGCTTGGAGGGGACTAGAAGAAATGAGCAGTTCTTC.

This clone has a count of ten or more. The chain combines TRBV20-1 with TRBJ1-2; tentatively, D is TRBD1 (5 bases). Germline V gene lookup returns CDR1 DFQATT and CDR2 SNEGSKA (reference sequence). This CDR3 spans 12 amino acids. V was pared by 0 bases and J by 3 bases, with 5 bases between. The CDR3, as DNA: TGCAGTGCTAGAGACAGGGACTATGGCTACACCTTC. Translated, it gives CSARDRDYGYTF.

The chain recombines TRBV20-1 with TRBJ2-3, with D maybe TRBD1 (7 bases). The CDR3 is 16 amino acids. The ends were cut back, 0 bases at V and 4 bases at J, with 17 bases in the middle. Germline loops: CDR1 DFQATT, CDR2 SNEGSKA (reference sequence). CDR3 bases: TGCAGTGCTAGAGATCACGGAGGGGGCAGGGCAGATACGCAGTATTTT. It translates to CSARDHGGGRADTQYF.

This clone showed up just a few times. V usage is TRBV20-1 and J usage is TRBJ2-2; D uncertain. V lost 0 bases and J lost 5, with 7 bases in between. The germline V gene has CDR1 DFQATT and CDR2 SNEGSKA (reference sequence). This CDR3 is built from 13 residues. The CDR3 loop reads CSARDPVTGELFF. DNA of the CDR3: TGCAGTGCTAGAGATCCGGTTACCGGGGAGCTGTTTTTT.

This clone was detected many times. CDR3 DNA: TGTGCCAGCAGCCCGGGAGACAACTATGGCTACACCTTC. This codes for CASSPGDNYGYTF. V usage is TRBV9 and J usage is TRBJ1-2; D gene unclear. There are 13 residues in the CDR3. The V gene lost 4 bases and the J gene lost 2 bases, with 9 bases spanning the gap. Germline loops: CDR1 SGDLS, CDR2 YYNGEE.

The chain has TRBV7-3 and TRBJ2-2; TRBD2 might be the D (6 bases). Trimming took off 6 bases at V and 5 bases at J, with 13 bases between the two ends. This CDR3 is built from 14 residues. Germline CDR1 is SGHTA and CDR2 is FQGTGA. For the CDR3, the DNA is TGTGCCAGCAGACGGGACTGGCAGACCGGGGAGCTGTTTTTT. It encodes CASRRDWQTGELFF.

In DNA form, the CDR3 reads TGTGCCAGCAGCCCGGGACAACCGTACGAGCAGTACTTC. Residues: CASSPGQPYEQYF. The chain links TRBV3-1 to TRBJ2-7; perhaps TRBD1 as D (6 bases). The CDR3 is 13 amino acids. The ends were cut back, 4 bases at V and 4 bases at J, with 11 bases in the middle. Germline V lookup: CDR1 LGHDT, CDR2 YNNKEL (reference sequence).

This clone was seen repeatedly, ten times or more. The rearrangement uses TRBV19 and TRBJ2-5, with TRBD1 identical over 9 bases. Germline assignment: CDR1 LNHDA and CDR2 SQIVND (reference sequence). CDR3 size: 15 residues. With 9 bases clipped from V and 0 bases from J, the junction kept 8 bases outside the gene matches. The CDR3 DNA is TGTGCCAGAGAACCAGGACAGGGGTACCAAGAGACCCAGTACTTC. Translated, it gives CAREPGQGYQETQYF.

The gene calls are TRBV27 and TRBJ2-3; D unclear. V was cut by 5 bases and J by 7 bases, with 28 bases left in between. Germline CDR1 reads MNHEY; CDR2 reads SMNVEV (reference sequence). This CDR3 spans 18 amino acids. The CDR3 reads CASSPTRPSSGPGYTQYF. DNA for the CDR3: TGTGCCAGCAGTCCTACAAGACCATCGAGTGGGCCCGGTTATACGCAGTATTTT.

A word on this clone: A junction end diverges from the germline sequence, so it may reflect a read error. The CDR3 bases are TGTGCCAACAGCCCTGGACAGGGCTTAGGGTCCAACGTCCTGACTTTC. This sequence encodes CANSPGQGLGSNVLTF. This chain connects TRBV5-8 to TRBJ2-6; 8 positions match TRBD1. The CDR3 sequence is 16 residues long. Germline CDR1 SGHTS, CDR2 YDEGEE.

This clone was recorded only once. Here the CDR3 reads CAWRRALAKETQYF. The CDR3 DNA reads TGTGCCTGGAGAAGGGCTCTAGCGAAAGAGACCCAGTACTTC. The V call is TRBV30, the J call TRBJ2-5, with D perhaps TRBD2 (6 bases). V shed 3 bases and J shed 3 bases, with 14 bases lying between them. This CDR3 contains 14 residues. Germline V gives CDR1 GTSNPN, CDR2 SVGIG (reference sequence).

The chain joins TRBV20-1 to TRBJ2-1; 7 bases align to TRBD1. Germline CDR1 and CDR2: DFQATT and SNEGSKA (reference sequence). The trim removed 6 bases at V and 0 bases at J, leaving 8 bases unmatched. This CDR3 is built from 15 residues. Written as DNA, the CDR3 is TGCAGTGCCCAACCGACAGGGACCTCCTACAATGAGCAGTTCTTC. Its protein is CSAQPTGTSYNEQFF.

The chain has TRBV6-1 and TRBJ2-2, with D uncertain. CDR3 length: 14 residues. Germline-derived CDR1 and CDR2 are MNHNS and SASEGT. V was clipped by 6 bases and J by 14 bases, with 22 bases between them. CDR3 protein: CASSPGTETGYLFF. The CDR3 coding sequence is TGTGCCAGCAGCCCCGGTACGGAGACCGGGTATCTGTTTTTT.

In this sample, this clone turned up a few times. This may come from a read error, since a much larger clone is one base off. The chain uses TRBV11-1 and TRBJ2-3; 12 bases align to TRBD2. After removal of 5 bases from V and 2 bases from J, the junction contained 8 bases not matched to a gene. The CDR3 runs to 17 residues. Germline-derived CDR1 and CDR2 are SGHAT and FQDESV (reference sequence). For the CDR3, the DNA is TGTGCCAGCAGCGGGTGGACTAGCGGGATCCACACAGATACGCAGTATTTT. Translated: CASSGWTSGIHTDTQYF.

The V call is TRBV20-1, the J call TRBJ2-1; 9 positions agree with TRBD2. Germline V CDR1 and CDR2: DFQATT, SNEGSKA (reference sequence). The CDR3 runs 14 residues. Germline trimming cut 8 bases from V and 4 bases from J; bases unmatched to any gene: 9. Written as DNA, the CDR3 is TGCAGTTCCGAGGGACTAGCTGATTACAATGAGCAGTTCTTC. Its protein is CSSEGLADYNEQFF.

The chain links TRBV3-1 to TRBJ2-3, with TRBD2 matching over 8 bases. Trimming cost V 6 bases and J 2 bases; bases outside gene matches: 10. The V gene's germline CDR1 is LGHDT and CDR2 YNNKEL (reference sequence). This CDR3 contains 16 residues. The CDR3: CASRGGVAGPTDTQYF. The CDR3 DNA is TGTGCCAGCAGGGGCGGGGTAGCGGGGCCCACAGATACGCAGTATTTT.

This clone was picked up many times. V gene TRBV7-2 combines with J gene TRBJ2-3, with TRBD2 matching 8 bases. This CDR3 has 15 amino acids. From germline, CDR1 is SGHTA and CDR2 FQGNSA. V trimming: 2 bases; J trimming: 10 bases; junction bases outside the gene matches: 11. CDR3 residues: CASSLSSGSGMAQYF. The CDR3 DNA reads TGTGCCAGCAGCTTATCTTCGGGTAGCGGGATGGCGCAGTATTTT. The variable domain in full, with the rest retrieved from reference TRBV7-2 and TRBJ2-3, is GAGVSQSPSNKVTEKGKDVELRCDPISGHTALYWYRQSLGQGLEFLIYFQGNSAPDKSGLPSDRFSAERTGGSVSTLTIQRTQQEDSAVYLCASSLSSGSGMAQYFGPGTRLTVL.

This clone was found many times. The chain combines TRBV10-3 with TRBJ1-3, with no clear D. Germline V gene lookup returns CDR1 ENHRY and CDR2 SYGVKD. The CDR3 has 14 amino acids. Trimming stripped 7 bases from V and 4 bases from J, with 14 bases between. CDR3 nucleotides: TGTGCCATCAAAGGCACCCTCTCGGGAAACACCATATATTTT. It is translated as CAIKGTLSGNTIYF.

The CDR3 loop reads CASSSRGLAGGYNEQFF. The CDR3 nucleotides read TGTGCCAGCAGTTCGCGTGGACTAGCGGGAGGGTACAATGAGCAGTTCTTC. The rearrangement links TRBV28 to TRBJ2-1, with 15 bases identical to TRBD2. The germline V gene has CDR1 MDHEN and CDR2 SYDVKM. The CDR3 contains 17 residues. V dropped 4 bases and J dropped 4; count of bases not matched to a gene: 5.

In its sample, this clone was seen a few times. A much larger clone differs from this one at a single base, so this may be a read error. The sample contains more than one DNA sequence encoding this CDR3. CDR3 loop: CASSPDSSGRAYEQCF. The CDR3 DNA reads as TGTGCCAGCAGCCCCGATTCTAGCGGGAGGGCCTACGAGCAGTGCTTC. The J gene is TRBJ2-7, the V gene TRBV3-1; 12 bases align to TRBD2. Looked up from germline, CDR1 is LGHDT and CDR2 is YNNKEL (reference sequence). The CDR3 covers 16 residues.

The table lists this clone with many counts. This chain links TRBV5-1 with TRBJ2-1; 9 positions agree with TRBD2. From germline, CDR1 is SGHRS and CDR2 YFSETQ. V shed 0 bases and J 3 bases; nucleotides not matched to a gene: 4. This CDR3 contains 16 residues. This chain's CDR3 is CASSLAEREDYNEQFF. The CDR3 DNA sequence: TGCGCCAGCAGCTTGGCGGAGCGGGAGGACTACAATGAGCAGTTCTTC. The full variable domain, completed using reference TRBV5-1 and TRBJ2-1, is KAGVTQTPRYLIKTRGQQVTLSCSPISGHRSVSWYQQTPGQGLQFLFEYFSETQRNKGNFPGRFSGRQFSNSRSEMNVSTLELGDSALYLCASSLAEREDYNEQFFGPGTRLTVL.

This clone was seen ten or more times. This sequence joins TRBV2 and TRBJ2-7; TRBD2 matches at 10 bases. CDR1 is SNHLY and CDR2 is FYNNEI in the germline V gene. The CDR3 runs to 16 residues. Trimming took 7 bases from V and 0 from J; bases not matched to a gene: 9. CDR3 in amino acids: CASKEREGLGSYEQYF. As DNA, the CDR3 is TGTGCCAGCAAGGAGCGGGAGGGTCTCGGCTCCTACGAGCAGTACTTC. Complete variable domain (other parts from reference TRBV2 and TRBJ2-7): EPEVTQTPSHQVTQMGQEVILRCVPISNHLYFYWYRQILGQKVEFLVSFYNNEISEKSEIFDDQFSVERPDGSNFTLKIRSTKLEDSAMYFCASKEREGLGSYEQYFGPGTRLTVT.

Notes on this clone: Germline and junction disagree at one end, which may indicate a read error. The chain couples TRBV6-1 to TRBJ1-2, with D unresolved. CDR1 and CDR2 from the germline V gene are MNHNS and SASEGT. The CDR3 contains 14 residues. The CDR3 region has the DNA TGTGCCAGCAGGTCAAGAGGCACTAACTATGGCTACACATTC. It yields the protein CASRSRGTNYGYTF.

This clone appeared a few times. V usage is TRBV14 and J usage is TRBJ1-1; 8 nucleotides align to TRBD1. The CDR3 runs 15 residues. V shed 4 bases and J 2 bases; nucleotides not matched to a gene: 6. CDR1 is SGHDN and CDR2 is FVKESK in the germline V gene. The CDR3 DNA reads TGTGCCAGCAGCCCGATCGGACAGGGAAACACTGAAGCTTTCTTT. Its protein product is CASSPIGQGNTEAFF.

This clone has only a few counts. The chain has TRBV5-1 and TRBJ2-1, with unresolved D. The CDR3 spans 13 residues. V was shortened by 0 bases and J by 7 bases, with 8 bases between the two germline ends. The V gene's germline CDR1 is SGHRS and CDR2 YFSETQ. CDR3 sequence: CASSLGDSNEQFF. CDR3 DNA sequence: TGCGCCAGCAGCTTGGGCGATTCGAATGAGCAGTTCTTC.

The V call is TRBV11-1, the J call TRBJ2-3, with 11 bases matching TRBD2. Germline lookup yields CDR1 SGHAT and CDR2 FQDESV (reference sequence). V lost 5 bases to trimming and J lost 5 bases; unmatched junction nucleotides: 6. The CDR3 extends over 15 amino acids. The CDR3: CASSATLAGEDTQYF. The CDR3, as DNA: TGTGCCAGCAGCGCAACACTAGCGGGAGAAGATACGCAGTATTTT.

This clone was detected only a few times. The final CDR3 position lacks the conserved phenylalanine or tryptophan, pointing to a likely read error. The rearrangement links TRBV6-1 to TRBJ2-2, with TRBD2 as a possible D gene (6 bases). Trimming removed 6 bases from V and 7 bases from J, with 12 bases in between. The length of the CDR3 is 13 residues. The germline CDR1 and CDR2 sequences are MNHNS and SASEGT. The CDR3 is CASRASAFGELFS. Here the CDR3 DNA reads TGTGCCAGCAGAGCTAGCGCGTTCGGGGAGCTGTTTTCT.

By proportion, this clone is medium-sized (0.01 to 0.1%). The rearrangement links TRBV6-2 or TRBV6-3 to TRBJ1-3, with D unclear. Germline V gene lookup returns CDR1 MNHEY and CDR2 SVGEGT. The CDR3 has 14 amino acids. Trimming cost V 6 bases and J 0 bases, with 9 bases left between them. The CDR3 DNA reads TGTGCCAGCAGGGGGTCCGGCTCTGGAAACACCATATATTTT. Its protein is CASRGSGSGNTIYF.

This clone came up a few times. The chain recombines TRBV29-1 with TRBJ1-2; D gene uncertain. The CDR3 is 11 residues long. CDR1 and CDR2 from the germline V gene are SQVTM and ANQGSEA. The V gene lost 6 bases and the J gene lost 6 bases, with 11 bases spanning the gap. The CDR3, as DNA: TGCAGCGTGCCGGGGTTGGATGGCTACACCTTC. Translated: CSVPGLDGYTF.